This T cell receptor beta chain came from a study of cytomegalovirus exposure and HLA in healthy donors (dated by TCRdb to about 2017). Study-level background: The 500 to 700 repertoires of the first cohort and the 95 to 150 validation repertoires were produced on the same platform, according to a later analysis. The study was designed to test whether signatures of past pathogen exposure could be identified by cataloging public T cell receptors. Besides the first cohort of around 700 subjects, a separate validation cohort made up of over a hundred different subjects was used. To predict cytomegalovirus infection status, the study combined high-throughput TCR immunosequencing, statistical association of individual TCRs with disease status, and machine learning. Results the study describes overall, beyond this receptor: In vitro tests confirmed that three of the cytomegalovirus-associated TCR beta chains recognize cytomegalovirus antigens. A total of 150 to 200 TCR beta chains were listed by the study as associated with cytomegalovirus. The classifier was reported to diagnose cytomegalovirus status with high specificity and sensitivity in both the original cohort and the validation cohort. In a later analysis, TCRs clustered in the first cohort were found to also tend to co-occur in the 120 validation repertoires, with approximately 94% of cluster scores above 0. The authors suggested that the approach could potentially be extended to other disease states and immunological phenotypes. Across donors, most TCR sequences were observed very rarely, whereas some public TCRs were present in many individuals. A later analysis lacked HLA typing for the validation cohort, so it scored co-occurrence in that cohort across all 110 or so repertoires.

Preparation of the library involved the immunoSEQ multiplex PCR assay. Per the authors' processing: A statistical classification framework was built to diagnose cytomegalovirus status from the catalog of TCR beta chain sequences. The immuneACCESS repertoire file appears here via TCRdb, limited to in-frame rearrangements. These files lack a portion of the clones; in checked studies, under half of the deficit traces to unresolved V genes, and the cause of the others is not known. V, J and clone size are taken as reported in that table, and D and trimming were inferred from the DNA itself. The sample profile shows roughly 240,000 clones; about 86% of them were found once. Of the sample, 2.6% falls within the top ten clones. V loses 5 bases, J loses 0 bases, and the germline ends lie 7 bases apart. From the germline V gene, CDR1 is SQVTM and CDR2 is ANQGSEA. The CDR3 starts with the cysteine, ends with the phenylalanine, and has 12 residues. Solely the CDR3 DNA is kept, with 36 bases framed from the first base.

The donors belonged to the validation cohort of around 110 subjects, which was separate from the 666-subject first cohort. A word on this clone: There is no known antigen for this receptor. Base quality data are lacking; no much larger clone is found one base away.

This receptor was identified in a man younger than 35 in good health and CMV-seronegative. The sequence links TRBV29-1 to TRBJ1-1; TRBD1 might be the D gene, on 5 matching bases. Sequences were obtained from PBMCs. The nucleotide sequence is TGCAGCGTTTCAGGGTTGAACACTGAAGCTTTCTTT. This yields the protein CSVSGLNTEAFF. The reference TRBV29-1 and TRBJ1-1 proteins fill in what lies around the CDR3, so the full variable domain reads SAVISQKPSRDICQRGTSLTIQCQVDSQVTMMFWYRQQPGQSLTLIATANQGSEATYESGFVIDKFPISRPNLTFSTLTVSNMSPEDSSIYLCSVSGLNTEAFFGQGTRLTVV.